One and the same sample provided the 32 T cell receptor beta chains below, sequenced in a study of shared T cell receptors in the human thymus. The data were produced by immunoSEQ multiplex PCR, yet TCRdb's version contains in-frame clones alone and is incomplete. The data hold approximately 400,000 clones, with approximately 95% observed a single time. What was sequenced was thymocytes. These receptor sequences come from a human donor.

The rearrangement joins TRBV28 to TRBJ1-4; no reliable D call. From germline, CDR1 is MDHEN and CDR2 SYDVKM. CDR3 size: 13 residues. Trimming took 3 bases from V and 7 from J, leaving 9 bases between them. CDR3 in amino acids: CASSFPGSEKLFF. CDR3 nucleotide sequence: TGTGCCAGCAGTTTTCCCGGGAGTGAAAAACTGTTTTTT.

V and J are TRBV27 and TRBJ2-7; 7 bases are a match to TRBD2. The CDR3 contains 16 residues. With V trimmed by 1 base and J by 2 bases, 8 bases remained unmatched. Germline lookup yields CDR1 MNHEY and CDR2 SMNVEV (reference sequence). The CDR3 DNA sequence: TGTGCCAGCAGTTTATATAGCGGGTCTAGCACCTACGAGCAGTACTTC. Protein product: CASSLYSGSSTYEQYF.

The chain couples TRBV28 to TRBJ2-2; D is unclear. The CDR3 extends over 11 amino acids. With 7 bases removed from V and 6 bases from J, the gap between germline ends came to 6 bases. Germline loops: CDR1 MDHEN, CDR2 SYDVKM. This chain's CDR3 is CASIKAGELFF. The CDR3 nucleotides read TGTGCCAGCATCAAGGCCGGGGAGCTGTTTTTT.

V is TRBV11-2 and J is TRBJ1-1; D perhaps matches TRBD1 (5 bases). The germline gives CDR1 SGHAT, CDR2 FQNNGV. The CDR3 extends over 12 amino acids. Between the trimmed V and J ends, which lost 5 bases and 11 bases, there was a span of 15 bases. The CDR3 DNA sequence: TGTGCCAGCAGCCTGGGGACCTTGGATGCTTTCTTT. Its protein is CASSLGTLDAFF.

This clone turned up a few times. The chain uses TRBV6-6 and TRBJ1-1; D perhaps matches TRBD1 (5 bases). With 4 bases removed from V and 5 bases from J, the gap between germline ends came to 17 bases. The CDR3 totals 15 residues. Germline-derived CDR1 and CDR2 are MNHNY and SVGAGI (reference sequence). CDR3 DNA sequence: TGTGCCAGCAGTTCCCGTGAGGGGCGAGGGACTGAAGCTTTCTTT. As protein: CASSSREGRGTEAFF.

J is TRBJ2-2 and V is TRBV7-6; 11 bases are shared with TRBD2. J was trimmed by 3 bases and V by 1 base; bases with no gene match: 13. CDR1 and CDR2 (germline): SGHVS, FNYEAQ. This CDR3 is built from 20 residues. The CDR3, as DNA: TGTGCCAGCAGCTTAGAACTATTTAGCGGGAGGGATACCGACACCGGGGAGCTGTTTTTT. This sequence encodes CASSLELFSGRDTDTGELFF. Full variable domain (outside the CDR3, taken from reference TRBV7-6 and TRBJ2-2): GAGVSQSPRYKVTKRGQDVALRCDPISGHVSLYWYRQALGQGPEFLTYFNYEAQQDKSGLPNDRFSAERPEGSISTLTIQRTEQRDSAMYRCASSLELFSGRDTDTGELFFGEGSRLTVL.

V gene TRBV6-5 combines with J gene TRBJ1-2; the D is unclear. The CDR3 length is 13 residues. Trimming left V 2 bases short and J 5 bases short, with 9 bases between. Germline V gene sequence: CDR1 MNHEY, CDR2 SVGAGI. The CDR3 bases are TGTGCCAGCAGTTACGCGTCAGCTTATGGCTACACCTTC. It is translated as CASSYASAYGYTF.

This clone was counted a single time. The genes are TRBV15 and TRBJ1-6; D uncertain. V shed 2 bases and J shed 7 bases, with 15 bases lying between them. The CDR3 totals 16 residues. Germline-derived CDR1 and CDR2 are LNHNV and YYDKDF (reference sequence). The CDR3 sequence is CATSRHPGILNSPLHF. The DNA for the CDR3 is TGTGCCACCAGCAGACACCCAGGTATCCTGAATTCACCCCTCCACTTT. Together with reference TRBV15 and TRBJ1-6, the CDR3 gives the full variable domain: DAMVIQNPRYQVTQFGKPVTLSCSQTLNHNVMYWYQQKSSQAPKLLFHYYDKDFNNEADTPDNFQSRRPNTSFCFLDIRSPGLGDTAMYLCATSRHPGILNSPLHFGNGTRLTVT.

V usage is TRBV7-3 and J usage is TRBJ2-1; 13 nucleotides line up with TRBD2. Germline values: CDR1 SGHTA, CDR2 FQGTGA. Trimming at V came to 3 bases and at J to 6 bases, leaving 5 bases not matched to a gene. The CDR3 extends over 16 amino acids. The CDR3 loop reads CASSLPGTSGANEQFF. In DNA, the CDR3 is TGTGCCAGCAGCTTGCCCGGGACTAGCGGGGCCAATGAGCAGTTCTTC.

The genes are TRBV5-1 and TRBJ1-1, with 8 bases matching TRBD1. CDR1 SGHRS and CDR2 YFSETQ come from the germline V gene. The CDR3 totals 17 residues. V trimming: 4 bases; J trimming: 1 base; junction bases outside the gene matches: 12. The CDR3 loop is CASSRDRRQGTNTEAFF. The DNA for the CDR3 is TGCGCCAGCAGCCGTGACCGGAGACAGGGGACGAACACTGAAGCTTTCTTT.

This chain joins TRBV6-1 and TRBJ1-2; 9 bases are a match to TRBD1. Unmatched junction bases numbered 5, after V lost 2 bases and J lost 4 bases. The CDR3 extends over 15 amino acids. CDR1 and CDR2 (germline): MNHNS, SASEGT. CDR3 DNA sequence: TGTGCCAGCAGTGAAAGGGACAGGGAACCCTATGGCTACACCTTC. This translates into CASSERDREPYGYTF.

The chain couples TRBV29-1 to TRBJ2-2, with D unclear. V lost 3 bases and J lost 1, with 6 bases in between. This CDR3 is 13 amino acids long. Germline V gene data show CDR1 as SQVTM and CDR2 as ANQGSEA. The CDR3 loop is CSVEPGNTGELFF. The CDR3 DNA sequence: TGCAGCGTTGAGCCAGGGAACACCGGGGAGCTGTTTTTT.

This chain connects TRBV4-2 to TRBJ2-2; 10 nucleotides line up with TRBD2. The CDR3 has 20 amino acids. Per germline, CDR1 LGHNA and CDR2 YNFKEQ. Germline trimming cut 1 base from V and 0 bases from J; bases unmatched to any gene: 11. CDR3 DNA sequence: TGTGCCAGCAGCCAAGGGCTAGCGGGGGCTTATAGCTCGAACACCGGGGAGCTGTTTTTT. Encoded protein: CASSQGLAGAYSSNTGELFF.

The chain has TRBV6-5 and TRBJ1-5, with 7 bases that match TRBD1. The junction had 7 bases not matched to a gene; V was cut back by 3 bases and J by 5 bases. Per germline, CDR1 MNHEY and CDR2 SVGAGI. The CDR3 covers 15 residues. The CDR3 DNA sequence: TGTGCCAGCAGTTATCCGACAGGGACGGATCAGCCCCAGCATTTT. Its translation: CASSYPTGTDQPQHF.

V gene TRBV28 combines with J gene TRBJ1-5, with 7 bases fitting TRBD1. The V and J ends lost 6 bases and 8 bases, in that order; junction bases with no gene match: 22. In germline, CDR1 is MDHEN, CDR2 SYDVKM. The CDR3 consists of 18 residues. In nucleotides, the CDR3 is TGTGCCAGCAGATTTACTCTAGAGACAGGGAAATTGGGTAAGCCCCAGCATTTT. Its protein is CASRFTLETGKLGKPQHF.

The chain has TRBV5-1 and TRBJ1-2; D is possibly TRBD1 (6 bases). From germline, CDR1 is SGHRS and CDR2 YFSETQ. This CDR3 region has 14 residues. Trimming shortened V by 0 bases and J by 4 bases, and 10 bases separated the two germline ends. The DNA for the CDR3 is TGCGCCAGCAGCTTGGCCGGACAGAGCTATGGCTACACCTTC. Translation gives CASSLAGQSYGYTF.

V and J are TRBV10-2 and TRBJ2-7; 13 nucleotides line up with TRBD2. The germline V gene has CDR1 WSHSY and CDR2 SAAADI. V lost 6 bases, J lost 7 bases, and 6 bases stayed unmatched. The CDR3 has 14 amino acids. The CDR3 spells CASSGTSGMMEQYF. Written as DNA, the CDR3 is TGCGCCAGCAGCGGGACTAGCGGGATGATGGAGCAGTACTTC.

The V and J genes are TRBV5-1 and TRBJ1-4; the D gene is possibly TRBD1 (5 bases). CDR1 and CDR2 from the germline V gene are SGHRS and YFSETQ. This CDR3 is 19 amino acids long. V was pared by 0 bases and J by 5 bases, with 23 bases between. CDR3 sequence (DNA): TGCGCCAGCAGCTTGGACGGTAGGGGCAGCTCCCGGGCGAATGAAAAACTGTTTTTT. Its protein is CASSLDGRGSSRANEKLFF.

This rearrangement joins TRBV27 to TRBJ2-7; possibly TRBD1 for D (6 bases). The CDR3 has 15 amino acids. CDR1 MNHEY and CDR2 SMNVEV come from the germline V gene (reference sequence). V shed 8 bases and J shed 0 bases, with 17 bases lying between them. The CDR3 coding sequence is TGTGCCAGCTGCCCCCGGGACAAGAGCTCCTACGAGCAGTACTTC. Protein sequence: CASCPRDKSSYEQYF.

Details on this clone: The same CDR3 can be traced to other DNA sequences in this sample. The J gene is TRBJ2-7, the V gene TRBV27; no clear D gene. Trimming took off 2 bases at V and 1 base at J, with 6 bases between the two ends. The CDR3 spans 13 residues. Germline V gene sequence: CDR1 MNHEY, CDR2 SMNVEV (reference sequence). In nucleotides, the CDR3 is TGTGCCAGCAGTTTACCGAGGTCCTACGAGCAGTACTTC. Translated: CASSLPRSYEQYF.

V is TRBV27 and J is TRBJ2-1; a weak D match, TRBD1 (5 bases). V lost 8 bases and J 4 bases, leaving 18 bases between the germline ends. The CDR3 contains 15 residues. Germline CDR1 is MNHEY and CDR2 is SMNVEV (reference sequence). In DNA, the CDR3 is TGTGCCAGCGCGCGAAGTTGGGGCAGGTACAATGAGCAGTTCTTC. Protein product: CASARSWGRYNEQFF.

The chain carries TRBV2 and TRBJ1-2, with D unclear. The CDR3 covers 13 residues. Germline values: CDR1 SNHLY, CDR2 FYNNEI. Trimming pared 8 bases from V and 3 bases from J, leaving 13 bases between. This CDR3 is CASGPLDDYGYTF. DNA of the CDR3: TGTGCCAGCGGCCCCTTAGACGACTATGGCTACACCTTC.

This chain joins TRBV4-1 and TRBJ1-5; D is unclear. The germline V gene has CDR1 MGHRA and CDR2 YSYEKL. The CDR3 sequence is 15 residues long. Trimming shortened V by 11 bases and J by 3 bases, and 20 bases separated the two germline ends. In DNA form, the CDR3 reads TGCGCCGACCTCTGCTGGAGCGATATCAATCAGCCCCAGCATTTT. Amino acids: CADLCWSDINQPQHF.

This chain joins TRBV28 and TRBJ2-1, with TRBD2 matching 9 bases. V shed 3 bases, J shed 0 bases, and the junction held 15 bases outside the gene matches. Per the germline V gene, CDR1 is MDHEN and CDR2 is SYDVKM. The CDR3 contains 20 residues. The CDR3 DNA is TGTGCCAGCAGTTTCCCGGGACTAGCTGGGAATGCCTGCTCCTACAATGAGCAGTTCTTC. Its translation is CASSFPGLAGNACSYNEQFF.

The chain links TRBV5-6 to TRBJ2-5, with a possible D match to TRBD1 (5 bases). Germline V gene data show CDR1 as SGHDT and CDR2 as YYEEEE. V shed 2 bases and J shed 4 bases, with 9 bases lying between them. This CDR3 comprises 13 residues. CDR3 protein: CASSFRVGETQYF. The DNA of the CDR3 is TGTGCCAGCAGCTTCAGGGTGGGAGAGACCCAGTACTTC.

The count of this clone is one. CDR3 sequence (DNA): TGCAGCGCACCTCCGGGGGAGAACACTGAAGCTTTCTTT. This codes for CSAPPGENTEAFF. The V call is TRBV29-1, the J call TRBJ1-1, with D possibly TRBD1 on 5 matching bases. The germline V gene has CDR1 SQVTM and CDR2 ANQGSEA. The length of the CDR3 is 13 residues. V was pared by 7 bases and J by 1 base, with 13 bases between. Variable domain in full (rest from reference TRBV29-1 and TRBJ1-1): SAVISQKPSRDICQRGTSLTIQCQVDSQVTMMFWYRQQPGQSLTLIATANQGSEATYESGFVIDKFPISRPNLTFSTLTVSNMSPEDSSIYLCSAPPGENTEAFFGQGTRLTVV.

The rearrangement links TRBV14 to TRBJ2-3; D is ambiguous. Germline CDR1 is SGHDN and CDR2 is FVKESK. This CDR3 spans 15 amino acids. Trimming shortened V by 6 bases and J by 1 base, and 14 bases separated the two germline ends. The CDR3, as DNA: TGTGCCAGCAGTCAGGTCGGTGCAGGCACAGATACGCAGTATTTT. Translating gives CASSQVGAGTDTQYF.

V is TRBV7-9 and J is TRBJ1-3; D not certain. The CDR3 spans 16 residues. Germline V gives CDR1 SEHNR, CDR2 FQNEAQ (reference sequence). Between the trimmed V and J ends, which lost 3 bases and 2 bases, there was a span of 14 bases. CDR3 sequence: CASSFLPFGAGNTIYF. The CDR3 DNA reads TGTGCCAGCAGCTTCCTCCCGTTTGGAGCTGGAAACACCATATATTTT.

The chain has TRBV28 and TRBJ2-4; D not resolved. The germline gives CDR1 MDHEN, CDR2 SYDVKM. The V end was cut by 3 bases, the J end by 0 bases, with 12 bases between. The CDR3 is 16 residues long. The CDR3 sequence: CASSFKGFLAKNIQYF. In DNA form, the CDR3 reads TGTGCCAGCAGTTTCAAGGGTTTCCTAGCCAAAAACATTCAGTACTTC.

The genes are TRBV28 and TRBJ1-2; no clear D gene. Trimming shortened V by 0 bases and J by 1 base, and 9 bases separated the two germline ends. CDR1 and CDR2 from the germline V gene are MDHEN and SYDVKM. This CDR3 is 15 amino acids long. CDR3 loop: CASSLCTARNYGYTF. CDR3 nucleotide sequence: TGTGCCAGCAGTTTATGCACAGCGCGTAACTATGGCTACACCTTC.

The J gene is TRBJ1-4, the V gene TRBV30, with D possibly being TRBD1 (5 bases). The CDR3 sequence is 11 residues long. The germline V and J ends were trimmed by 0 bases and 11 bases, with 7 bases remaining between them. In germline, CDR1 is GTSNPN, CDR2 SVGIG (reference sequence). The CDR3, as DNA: TGTGCCTGGAGTGTACGGGACAAACTGTTTTTT. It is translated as CAWSVRDKLFF.

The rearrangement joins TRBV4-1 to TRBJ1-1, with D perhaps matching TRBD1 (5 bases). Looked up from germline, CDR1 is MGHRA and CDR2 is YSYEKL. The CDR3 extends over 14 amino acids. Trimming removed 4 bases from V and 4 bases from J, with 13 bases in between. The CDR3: CASSPYRFGTEAFF. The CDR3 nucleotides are TGCGCCAGCAGCCCATACAGGTTTGGCACTGAAGCTTTCTTT.